The 12 T cell receptor beta chains listed next were all sequenced from one sample in a study of T cells in Graves' hyperthyroidism and ophthalmopathy. Amplification targeted TCR beta CDR3 regions from RNA transcripts. TCR CDR3 regions were first amplified by RT-PCR with HTBI primers. TCRdb re-called the multiplex PCR reads with MiXCR, one entry per CDR3 protein. This table has 270,000 or so distinct CDR3 sequences, approximately 26% appearing once. Material for sequencing was blood. These receptors were obtained from a man aged 35 to 55 with Graves' hyperthyroidism that later progressed to Graves' ophthalmopathy.

This clonotype has at least ten counts. The chain employs TRBV27 and TRBJ1-1; D uncertain. Germline V CDR1 and CDR2: MNHEY, SMNVEV (reference sequence). V lost 1 base, J lost 6 bases, and 12 bases lay in between. This CDR3 is built from 14 residues. In DNA form, the CDR3 reads TGTGCCAGCAGTTTATTGCCCGCCAGCTCTGAAGCTTTCTTT. This sequence encodes CASSLLPASSEAFF.

There are many counts of this clonotype. This sequence joins TRBV6-1 and TRBJ1-1; D is uncertain. Trimming stripped 4 bases from V and 4 bases from J, with 7 bases between. This CDR3 contains 12 residues. CDR1 and CDR2 from the germline V gene are MNHNS and SASEGT. The CDR3 DNA reads as TGTGCCAGCAGTGTGCTGGGCACTGAAGCTTTCTTT. It yields the protein CASSVLGTEAFF.

This clonotype was counted at least ten times. This chain joins TRBV7-2 and TRBJ2-7; 13 nucleotides line up with TRBD2. The CDR3 extends over 18 amino acids. From germline, CDR1 is SGHTA and CDR2 FQGNSA. V shed 4 bases and J 2 bases; nucleotides not matched to a gene: 11. The CDR3 sequence is CASSSGTSGIEITYEQYF. In DNA form, the CDR3 reads TGTGCCAGCAGCTCAGGGACTAGCGGGATAGAGATAACCTACGAGCAGTACTTC.

The V call is TRBV6-2 or TRBV6-3, the J call TRBJ2-7; 7 nucleotides line up with TRBD2. Germline V gives CDR1 MNHEY, CDR2 SVGEGT. The length of the CDR3 is 15 residues. J was trimmed by 3 bases and V by 2 bases; bases with no gene match: 7. The CDR3 sequence is CASSYPRGGLYEQYF. The CDR3, as DNA: TGTGCCAGCAGTTACCCTCGGGGAGGGCTCTACGAGCAGTACTTC.

This clonotype has ten or more counts. This chain uses TRBV12-3 or TRBV12-4 with TRBJ2-7; the D is unclear. The CDR3 is 13 residues long. V shed 6 bases and J shed 7 bases, with 16 bases lying between them. The CDR3 nucleotides are TGTGCCAGCAGGCCGAATGATATGCGAGAGCAGTACTTC. Protein product: CASRPNDMREQYF.

The chain couples TRBV2 to TRBJ1-1; no reliable D call. The CDR3 has 13 amino acids. Trimming took 7 bases from V and 1 from J, leaving 10 bases between them. From germline, CDR1 is SNHLY and CDR2 FYNNEI. The CDR3 DNA reads TGTGCCAGCACCTTGGGAGGGAACACTGAAGCTTTCTTT. Its translation is CASTLGGNTEAFF.

Many counts were recorded for this clonotype. The gene calls are TRBV5-1 and TRBJ2-5; 8 bases are shared with TRBD1. Germline V lookup: CDR1 SGHRS, CDR2 YFSETQ. The CDR3 is 15 residues long. Trimming cost V 0 bases and J 5 bases; bases outside gene matches: 6. The CDR3 region has the DNA TGCGCCAGCAGCTTGGTTCAGGGGGCTCCTGAGACCCAGTACTTC. Residues: CASSLVQGAPETQYF.

This clonotype is classed as medium-sized. Written as DNA, the CDR3 is TGTGCCAGCTGGGCCAGGGGGTTAGTCGAGCAGTACTTC. Amino acids: CASWARGLVEQYF. This chain uses TRBV6-5 with TRBJ2-7; TRBD1 aligns across 7 bases. Germline CDR1 and CDR2: MNHEY and SVGAGI. The CDR3 extends over 13 amino acids. The trim removed 8 bases at V and 6 bases at J, leaving 10 bases unmatched.

The table lists this clonotype with many counts. The chain recombines TRBV7-9 with TRBJ2-7; perhaps D is TRBD1 or TRBD2 (5 bases each). V shed 2 bases and J shed 2 bases, with 10 bases lying between them. Germline V gene lookup returns CDR1 SEHNR and CDR2 FQNEAQ (reference sequence). The CDR3 has 14 residues. CDR3 residues: CASSLWDRPYEQYF. CDR3 DNA: TGTGCCAGCAGCTTATGGGACCGACCCTACGAGCAGTACTTC.

The chain recombines TRBV7-9 with TRBJ2-5; 8 positions match TRBD2. The junction had 2 bases not matched to a gene; V was cut back by 2 bases and J by 3 bases. CDR1 is SEHNR and CDR2 is FQNEAQ in the germline V gene (reference sequence). The CDR3 is 14 amino acids. CDR3 bases: TGTGCCAGCAGCTTAAGGCGGGGGGAAGAGACCCAGTACTTC. The encoded protein is CASSLRRGEETQYF.

This clonotype was seen many times. This chain links TRBV29-1 with TRBJ2-2; TRBD2 aligns across 14 bases. J gave up 4 bases and V 1 base, and 11 bases lay outside the gene matches. Per the germline V gene, CDR1 is SQVTM and CDR2 is ANQGSEA. This CDR3 comprises 19 residues. CDR3 nucleotides: TGCAGCGTTGAAGTGGGAGAGACTAGCGGGAGGGAGGCCACCGGGGAGCTGTTTTTT. This encodes CSVEVGETSGREATGELFF.

The chain recombines TRBV12-3 or TRBV12-4 with TRBJ2-6, with a possible D match to TRBD1 (6 bases). This CDR3 is built from 14 residues. With 8 bases removed from V and 2 bases from J, the gap between germline ends came to 10 bases. This CDR3 reads CASETGTGANVLTF. CDR3 nucleotide sequence: TGTGCCAGCGAAACAGGGACTGGGGCCAACGTCCTGACTTTC.